The 13 T cell receptor beta chains below were found in one sample sequenced in a study of T-cell memory formation after mild COVID-19 (dated by TCRdb to the early 2020s). The protocol used for the library was 5' RACE. The sequencer listed for this sample is Illumina NovaSeq 6000. TCRdb reworked the public reads: Q25 trimming with fastp, MiXCR clone assembly, productive beta chains retained. Rows are combined by CDR3 protein, so each entry shows the most common genes and DNA. In this sample the table shows fewer than 350,000 distinct CDR3 sequences, over 11% of which occur a single time. The ten largest clonotypes hold over 20% of the sample. The sequencing sample was made of PBMCs or a T cell subset sorted from them (not recorded which). These receptors came from a man aged 18 to 30 who had mild COVID-19 (a few samples of this study predate the infection). The sample titles of this study are shuffled in the database, so cell type and time point are left out; the donor was told from shared clones.

This clonotype occurred a few times. The rearrangement uses TRBV5-1 and TRBJ2-4; D is uncertain. Looked up from germline, CDR1 is SGHRS and CDR2 is YFSETQ. The CDR3 sequence is 17 residues long. V was clipped by 0 bases and J by 0 bases, with 13 bases between them. The CDR3 nucleotides read TGCGCCAGCAGCTTGGAAGCCGGACCTATAGCCAAAAACATTCAGTACTTC. Translated: CASSLEAGPIAKNIQYF.

The chain combines TRBV7-2 with TRBJ1-6; TRBD1 might be the D (6 bases). The CDR3 length is 17 residues. The V end was cut by 5 bases, the J end by 7 bases, with 21 bases between. CDR1 is SGHTA and CDR2 is FQGNSA in the germline V gene. Written as DNA, the CDR3 is TGTGCCAGCAGCCAAAGATCGGGAGGAGGGGGGAATTCACCCCTCCACTTT. It specifies CASSQRSGGGGNSPLHF.

This clonotype came up a few times. This chain uses TRBV15 with TRBJ2-2, with D tentatively TRBD2 (6 bases). The CDR3 runs 15 residues. From germline, CDR1 is LNHNV and CDR2 YYDKDF (reference sequence). V lost 3 bases, J lost 6 bases, and 14 bases lay in between. CDR3 amino acids: CATSRGEVLPGELFF. The CDR3 DNA reads as TGTGCCACCAGCAGGGGGGAGGTCTTGCCCGGGGAGCTGTTTTTT.

This clonotype was counted at least ten times. The CDR3 region is CASSYDRNTEAFF. Written as DNA, the CDR3 is TGTGCCAGCAGTTACGACAGGAACACTGAAGCTTTCTTT. The chain carries TRBV6-5 and TRBJ1-1; weak D call: TRBD1 (5 bases). Germline V gene lookup returns CDR1 MNHEY and CDR2 SVGAGI. Trimming cost V 2 bases and J 1 base, with 5 bases left between them. The CDR3 consists of 13 residues.

This chain uses TRBV20-1 with TRBJ1-2, with no clear D. The length of the CDR3 is 13 residues. V lost 0 bases to trimming and J lost 4 bases, with 9 bases between them. Germline V gene lookup returns CDR1 DFQATT and CDR2 SNEGSKA (reference sequence). CDR3 DNA sequence: TGCAGTGCTAGAGAACGGAATGTCTATGGCTACACCTTC. Its protein product is CSARERNVYGYTF.

This clonotype was counted only a few times. This chain connects TRBV20-1 to TRBJ2-3; 8 nucleotides agree with TRBD1. The germline CDR1 and CDR2 sequences are DFQATT and SNEGSKA (reference sequence). The CDR3 has 17 amino acids. J lost 2 bases, V lost 5 bases, and 15 bases had no gene match. The CDR3 protein is CSAPRQGRYPFTDTQYF. CDR3 DNA: TGCAGTGCTCCCCGACAGGGGCGATACCCATTCACAGATACGCAGTATTTT.

This clonotype has only a few counts. The chain couples TRBV6-2 or TRBV6-3 to TRBJ2-5, with a weak D call TRBD1 (6 bases). Trimming took off 8 bases at V and 6 bases at J, with 10 bases between the two ends. Germline V lookup: CDR1 MNHEY, CDR2 SVGEGT. The CDR3 loop spans 11 amino acids. The CDR3 loop is CASRDTKTQYF. The DNA of the CDR3 is TGTGCCAGCCGGGACACGAAGACCCAGTACTTC.

The V call is TRBV6-5, the J call TRBJ2-6; D may be TRBD2 (6 bases). CDR3 length: 16 amino acids. The germline V gene encodes CDR1 MNHEY and CDR2 SVGAGI. Trimming cost V 8 bases and J 0 bases, with 14 bases left between them. CDR3 residues: CASHTGGASGANVLTF. CDR3 bases: TGTGCCAGCCATACCGGCGGGGCCTCTGGGGCCAACGTCCTGACTTTC.

This clonotype was seen ten or more times. The CDR3 DNA sequence: TGCAGTGCTAGGGCAGCCGAAGGAATTACAGATACGCAGTATTTT. Amino acids: CSARAAEGITDTQYF. The chain carries TRBV20-1 and TRBJ2-3; D gene unclear. Germline V CDR1 and CDR2: DFQATT, SNEGSKA (reference sequence). CDR3 size: 15 residues. V gave up 3 bases and J gave up 3 bases, with 16 bases separating them.

The J gene is TRBJ1-2, the V gene TRBV12-3 or TRBV12-4; D ambiguous. The CDR3 sequence is 13 residues long. V lost 3 bases and J 8 bases, leaving 13 bases between the germline ends. CDR3 nucleotides: TGTGCCAGCAGTTTTGGTCAGGCGGACGGCTACACCTTC. Protein: CASSFGQADGYTF.

The rearrangement links TRBV9 to TRBJ2-2, with 7 positions matching TRBD1. V was clipped by 1 base and J by 3 bases; unmatched bases: 6. The CDR3 has 16 amino acids. Germline V gives CDR1 SGDLS, CDR2 YYNGEE. In DNA, the CDR3 is TGTGCCAGCAGCGTACTAGGGGGCGCGGACACCGGGGAGCTGTTTTTT. Protein sequence: CASSVLGGADTGELFF.

In DNA form, the CDR3 reads TGCGCCAGCAGCCGGTTAAAGTACGAGCAGTACTTC. Residues: CASSRLKYEQYF. The rearrangement links TRBV4-3 to TRBJ2-7; D ambiguous. CDR1 is LGHNA and CDR2 is YSLEER in the germline V gene. This CDR3 comprises 12 residues. V lost 4 bases, J lost 4 bases, and 8 bases lay in between.

This clonotype was recorded at least ten times. The rearrangement links TRBV7-9 to TRBJ2-7; tentative D call: TRBD2 (5 bases). V shed 5 bases and J shed 4 bases, with 6 bases lying between them. From germline, CDR1 is SEHNR and CDR2 FQNEAQ (reference sequence). This CDR3 has 11 residues. CDR3 nucleotides: TGTGCCAGCAGCAGGGAGTACGAGCAGTACTTC. This codes for CASSREYEQYF.